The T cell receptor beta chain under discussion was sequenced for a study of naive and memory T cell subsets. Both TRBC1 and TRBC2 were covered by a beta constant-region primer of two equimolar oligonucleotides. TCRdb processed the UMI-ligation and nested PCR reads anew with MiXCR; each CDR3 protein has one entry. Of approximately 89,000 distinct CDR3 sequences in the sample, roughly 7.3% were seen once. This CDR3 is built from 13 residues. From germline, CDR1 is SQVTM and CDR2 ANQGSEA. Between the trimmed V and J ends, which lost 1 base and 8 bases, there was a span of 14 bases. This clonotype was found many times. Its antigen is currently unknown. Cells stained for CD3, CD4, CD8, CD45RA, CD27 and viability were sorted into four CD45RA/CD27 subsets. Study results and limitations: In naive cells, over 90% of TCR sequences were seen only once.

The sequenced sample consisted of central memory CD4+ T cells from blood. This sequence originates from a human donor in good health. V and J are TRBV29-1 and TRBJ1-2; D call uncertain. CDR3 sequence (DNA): TGCAGCGTTGAAGGGAGTGCTAAAGGAGGCTACACCTTC. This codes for CSVEGSAKGGYTF.